Sequencing of this TCR beta chain was carried out in a study of cytomegalovirus exposure and HLA in healthy donors. Points from the study as a whole: Associated with HLA alleles at 0.05 false discovery rate in a later analysis were some 16,000 TCR beta sequences. Presence/absence analysis assumed near-uniform sequencing depth across donors.

60 Vbeta and 13 Jbeta primers were used in PCR. Some clones are missing from TCRdb's copy, which holds only in-frame ones; the method was immunoSEQ multiplex PCR. The profile covers roughly 230,000 clones, with more than 75% appearing a single time and roughly 0.24% taken by the ten largest. Concerning this clone: No antigen is known for it.

Trimming pared 3 bases from V and 3 bases from J, leaving 9 bases between. CDR3 length: 13 amino acids. Germline V CDR1 and CDR2: MGHRA, YSYEKL. Sequences were obtained from PBMCs. The J gene is TRBJ2-7, the V gene TRBV4-1; D call uncertain. This receptor was obtained from a girl under 10 years old in good health and CMV-seronegative. CDR3 nucleotides: TGCGCCAGCAGCCATTTCGCGGACTACGAGCAGTACTTC. It codes for CASSHFADYEQYF.